These 2 T cell receptor beta chains came from one sample sequenced in a study of cytomegalovirus exposure and HLA in healthy donors. The PCR ran on 60 Vbeta and 13 Jbeta primers. Sequencing was performed with immunoSEQ multiplex PCR; in TCRdb, only in-frame clones are kept and a portion is missing. The table has 150,000 or so clones, 65% to 85% seen once. The sample comprised PBMCs. The receptors were sampled from a man between 18 and 35 years old in good health and CMV-seronegative.

The J gene is TRBJ2-2, the V gene TRBV5-1, with 9 bases lining up with TRBD2. The junction had 2 bases not matched to a gene; V was cut back by 7 bases and J by 1 base. The CDR3 has 14 amino acids. CDR1 and CDR2 (germline): SGHRS, YFSETQ. This CDR3 is CASWRGGNTGELFF. CDR3 bases: TGCGCCAGCTGGCGGGGGGGGAACACCGGGGAGCTGTTTTTT.

The chain couples TRBV10-3 to TRBJ1-2; 10 bases are a match to TRBD1. Germline V lookup: CDR1 ENHRY, CDR2 SYGVKD. This CDR3 contains 13 residues. V gave up 10 bases and J gave up 7 bases; unmatched junction bases: 9. CDR3 coding DNA: TGTGCCACCGAGGACAGGGGGATAGGTGGCTACACCTTC. This translates into CATEDRGIGGYTF.